A single sample gave rise to the 27 T cell receptor beta chains below, sequenced in a study of shared clonotypes between healthy human individuals. TCRdb keeps only in-frame clones here, not all; method: immunoSEQ multiplex PCR. The repertoire consists of about 2.3 million clones, with less than 95% occurring once and the leading ten covering about 0.36%. Input material: naive CD4+ T cells from PBMCs. Specified subset: CD45RA+ positively selected. The receptors stem from a young man in good health. Some clones in this sample may be carry-over from other donors' samples.

The genes are TRBV19 and TRBJ2-3, with D uncertain. Germline V gives CDR1 LNHDA, CDR2 SQIVND (reference sequence). This CDR3 is 12 amino acids long. The V gene lost 3 bases and the J gene lost 4 bases, with 5 bases spanning the gap. CDR3 in amino acids: CASSIWSDTQYF. For the CDR3, the DNA is TGTGCCAGTAGTATTTGGTCAGATACGCAGTATTTT.

The chain joins TRBV11-3 to TRBJ2-3; D may match TRBD1 or TRBD2 (6 bases each). Trimming stripped 1 base from V and 1 base from J, with 9 bases between. Germline lookup yields CDR1 SGHNT and CDR2 YENEEA. The CDR3 extends over 15 amino acids. The CDR3: CASSLAGAGTDTQYF. The CDR3 nucleotides are TGTGCCAGCAGCTTAGCGGGGGCGGGCACAGATACGCAGTATTTT.

Written as DNA, the CDR3 is TGTGCCAGCAGTGAACTAGCGGTTACGTACAATGAGCAGTTCTTC. Protein product: CASSELAVTYNEQFF. V gene TRBV27 combines with J gene TRBJ2-1, with 8 bases lining up with TRBD2. CDR3 length: 15 amino acids. V was pared by 5 bases and J by 4 bases, with 7 bases of the junction left unmatched. CDR1 is MNHEY, CDR2 SMNVEV, per germline (reference sequence).

In its sample, this clone was seen once. The chain links TRBV28 to TRBJ2-5; the D call may be TRBD1 or TRBD2 (6 bases each). The germline CDR1 and CDR2 sequences are MDHEN and SYDVKM. The CDR3 sequence is 13 residues long. Trimming pared 7 bases from V and 1 base from J, leaving 10 bases between. CDR3 loop: CASIGGTQETQYF. CDR3 nucleotides: TGTGCCAGCATAGGGGGGACCCAAGAGACCCAGTACTTC.

The rearrangement uses TRBV7-2 and TRBJ2-2; TRBD2 aligns across 9 bases. Trimming at V came to 0 bases and at J to 6 bases, leaving 20 bases not matched to a gene. This CDR3 is built from 21 residues. Germline V gives CDR1 SGHTA, CDR2 FQGNSA. CDR3 loop: CASSLANERILGGRAAGELFF. In DNA, the CDR3 is TGTGCCAGCAGCTTAGCGAATGAACGGATTTTAGGCGGGAGGGCGGCCGGGGAGCTGTTTTTT.

The J gene is TRBJ2-3, the V gene TRBV6-6; no clear D gene. V lost 0 bases and J 10 bases, leaving 5 bases between the germline ends. This CDR3 is 11 amino acids long. Germline CDR1 is MNHNY and CDR2 is SVGAGI (reference sequence). CDR3 bases: TGTGCCAGCAGTTACTCGTTCGCGCAGTATTTT. Translated, it gives CASSYSFAQYF.

This chain links TRBV19 with TRBJ2-5; 12 nucleotides match TRBD2. There are 15 residues in the CDR3. V was pared by 3 bases and J by 4 bases, with 3 bases of the junction left unmatched. Germline V gene lookup returns CDR1 LNHDA and CDR2 SQIVND (reference sequence). CDR3 in amino acids: CASSILTSGRETQYF. As DNA, the CDR3 is TGTGCCAGTAGTATCCTGACTAGCGGGAGAGAGACCCAGTACTTC.

Of note for this clone: In the same sample, other DNA sequences code for this CDR3. V gene TRBV6-5 combines with J gene TRBJ1-2; 8 bases map to TRBD1. Germline CDR1 MNHEY, CDR2 SVGAGI. This CDR3 region has 14 residues. J was trimmed by 4 bases and V by 4 bases; bases with no gene match: 5. CDR3 amino acids: CASSSGQGSYGYTF. CDR3 bases: TGTGCCAGCAGTTCAGGACAGGGCTCCTATGGCTACACCTTC.

CDR3 sequence: CSVISGRGMNQPQHF. The CDR3 DNA reads as TGCAGCGTTATCTCTGGAAGGGGGATGAATCAGCCCCAGCATTTT. The V and J genes are TRBV29-1 and TRBJ1-5, with D possibly TRBD1 on 6 matching bases. The V gene's germline CDR1 is SQVTM and CDR2 ANQGSEA. CDR3 length equals 15 residues. V was trimmed by 5 bases and J by 4 bases, leaving 18 bases between them.

In this sample, this clone turned up once. This sequence joins TRBV12-5 and TRBJ2-3; a possible D gene is TRBD2 (5 bases). V dropped 6 bases and J dropped 3 bases, with 16 bases sitting between them. The CDR3 has 15 residues. From germline, CDR1 is LGHNT and CDR2 FRNRAP. CDR3 in amino acids: CASGQEAGRTDTQYF. DNA of the CDR3: TGTGCTAGTGGCCAAGAGGCGGGTCGGACAGATACGCAGTATTTT.

A word on this clone: Distinct nucleotide sequences in the sample also encode this CDR3. This sequence joins TRBV28 and TRBJ2-5, with no clear D. From germline, CDR1 is MDHEN and CDR2 SYDVKM. The V and J ends lost 3 bases and 4 bases respectively, with 6 bases between them. There are 12 residues in the CDR3. CDR3 nucleotide sequence: TGTGCCAGCAGTTTGGTTGGAGAGACCCAGTACTTC. Its protein product is CASSLVGETQYF.

This clone has only one observation. Other nucleotide sequences from this sample produce the same CDR3. The chain carries TRBV6-6 and TRBJ2-3; D is ambiguous. Trimming took off 2 bases at V and 1 base at J, with 4 bases between the two ends. The CDR3 extends over 13 amino acids. Germline CDR1 MNHNY, CDR2 SVGAGI (reference sequence). The CDR3 DNA is TGTGCCAGCAGTTACCCCGGCACAGATACGCAGTATTTT. Protein product: CASSYPGTDTQYF.

The rearrangement uses TRBV6-1 and TRBJ1-5; D remains unclear. The germline V and J ends were trimmed by 4 bases and 6 bases, with 7 bases remaining between them. CDR1 and CDR2 (germline): MNHNS, SASEGT. The CDR3 sequence is 12 residues long. CDR3 protein: CASSAGLQPQHF. In nucleotides, the CDR3 is TGTGCCAGCAGTGCAGGACTTCAGCCCCAGCATTTT.

With respect to this clone: This specimen includes other DNA sequences encoding the same CDR3. The chain couples TRBV6-4 to TRBJ2-1; D gene ambiguous. Germline values: CDR1 MRHNA, CDR2 SNTAGT. V dropped 2 bases and J dropped 3 bases, with 2 bases sitting between them. The CDR3 runs 12 residues. CDR3 nucleotides: TGTGCCAGCAGTGACCGCTACAATGAGCAGTTCTTC. This gives the protein CASSDRYNEQFF.

J is TRBJ2-1 and V is TRBV5-5, with TRBD1 as a possible D gene (6 bases). Looked up from germline, CDR1 is SGHKS and CDR2 is YYEKEE (reference sequence). V was clipped by 3 bases and J by 3 bases, with 10 bases between them. The CDR3 has 14 residues. The CDR3 region is CASSSGQYYNEQFF. The CDR3 nucleotides read TGTGCCAGCAGCTCCGGACAGTACTACAATGAGCAGTTCTTC. Full variable domain (rest looked up from reference TRBV5-5 and TRBJ2-1): DAGVTQSPTHLIKTRGQQVTLRCSPISGHKSVSWYQQVLGQGPQFIFQYYEKEERGRGNFPDRFSARQFPNYSSELNVNALLLGDSALYLCASSSGQYYNEQFFGPGTRLTVL.

This clone has a handful of counts. The chain has TRBV28 and TRBJ1-2, with D maybe TRBD1 (6 bases). CDR3 length: 14 residues. From germline, CDR1 is MDHEN and CDR2 SYDVKM. With 4 bases removed from V and 4 bases from J, the gap between germline ends came to 13 bases. CDR3 in DNA: TGTGCCAGCAGTTCGACGGGGGGCGCCTATGGCTACACCTTC. Encoded protein: CASSSTGGAYGYTF.

The chain recombines TRBV28 with TRBJ1-1; D possibly corresponds to TRBD1 (6 bases). V lost 6 bases and J lost 1, with 15 bases in between. Germline CDR1 is MDHEN and CDR2 is SYDVKM. The CDR3 has 15 amino acids. CDR3 nucleotides: TGTGCCAGCAGGCCCACAGGGAAAGAGAACACTGAAGCTTTCTTT. Translating it yields CASRPTGKENTEAFF.

The chain joins TRBV27 to TRBJ1-4; perhaps TRBD1 as D (5 bases). The CDR3 is made up of 14 amino acids. Germline values: CDR1 MNHEY, CDR2 SMNVEV (reference sequence). The V and J ends lost 4 bases and 4 bases respectively, with 10 bases between them. In DNA, the CDR3 is TGTGCCAGCAGTTCAAGGGACCTTAATGAAAAACTGTTTTTT. As protein: CASSSRDLNEKLFF.

The chain is built from TRBV11-2 and TRBJ1-1, with 9 bases identical to TRBD1. The V gene's germline CDR1 is SGHAT and CDR2 FQNNGV. With V trimmed by 4 bases and J by 0 bases, 9 bases remained unmatched. CDR3 size: 17 residues. As DNA, the CDR3 is TGTGCCAGCAGCTCCCATTACAGGGGGCATGTGAACACTGAAGCTTTCTTT. Encoded protein: CASSSHYRGHVNTEAFF.

The chain couples TRBV6-6 to TRBJ2-1; TRBD2 matches 9 bases. This CDR3 spans 15 amino acids. Germline lookup yields CDR1 MNHNY and CDR2 SVGAGI (reference sequence). The J segment lost 8 bases and the V segment lost 10 bases, leaving 15 bases of the junction unmatched. In nucleotides, the CDR3 is TGTGCCACTCTATCCGAGGGCGGGAGGGTGGATGAGCAGTTCTTC. It specifies CATLSEGGRVDEQFF.

This clone was seen once. The rearrangement joins TRBV14 to TRBJ2-7; D is possibly TRBD2 (6 bases). The germline gives CDR1 SGHDN, CDR2 FVKESK. V lost 4 bases, J lost 8 bases, and 21 bases lay in between. The CDR3 spans 15 residues. CDR3 nucleotide sequence: TGTGCCAGCAGCCCCGGGCGACAGTCGACTAGGAAGCAGTACTTC. Residues: CASSPGRQSTRKQYF.

The V gene is TRBV12-5, the J gene TRBJ2-5; either TRBD1 or TRBD2 may fit D (5 bases each). This CDR3 region has 13 residues. Germline assignment: CDR1 LGHNT and CDR2 FRNRAP. The germline V and J ends were trimmed by 3 bases and 2 bases, with 7 bases remaining between them. In DNA form, the CDR3 reads TGTGCTAGTGGTTTCGGGGCACAAGAGACCCAGTACTTC. This codes for CASGFGAQETQYF.

This rearrangement joins TRBV5-1 to TRBJ2-1; D is tentatively TRBD1 or TRBD2 (5 bases each). Germline CDR1 is SGHRS and CDR2 is YFSETQ. The CDR3 has 14 amino acids. Trimming pared 1 base from V and 10 bases from J, leaving 15 bases between. CDR3 amino acids: CASSLRLAEGEQFF. CDR3 bases: TGCGCCAGCAGCTTGCGGCTAGCTGAGGGGGAGCAGTTCTTC. The variable domain in full, completed from reference TRBV5-1 and TRBJ2-1, reads KAGVTQTPRYLIKTRGQQVTLSCSPISGHRSVSWYQQTPGQGLQFLFEYFSETQRNKGNFPGRFSGRQFSNSRSEMNVSTLELGDSALYLCASSLRLAEGEQFFGPGTRLTVL.

The chain uses TRBV5-1 and TRBJ2-6; no reliable D call. This CDR3 has 18 residues. Germline CDR1 SGHRS, CDR2 YFSETQ. The ends were cut back, 4 bases at V and 0 bases at J, with 17 bases in the middle. CDR3 bases: TGCGCCAGCAGCCCTGGGTGGGGAATTAGCTCTGGGGCCAACGTCCTGACTTTC. Residues: CASSPGWGISSGANVLTF.

In DNA form, the CDR3 reads TGCGCCAGCATAAGCGACCCTACCTACGAGCAGTACTTC. Translating gives CASISDPTYEQYF. This chain links TRBV10-1 with TRBJ2-7; D remains ambiguous. The CDR3 sequence is 13 residues long. Trimming removed 7 bases at V and 2 bases at J, with 12 bases between. Germline V CDR1 and CDR2: WNHNN, SYGVQD (reference sequence).

The J gene is TRBJ2-3, the V gene TRBV29-1; 8 bases line up with TRBD1. The CDR3 covers 15 residues. Per the germline V gene, CDR1 is SQVTM and CDR2 is ANQGSEA. J was trimmed by 2 bases and V by 6 bases; bases with no gene match: 10. CDR3 DNA sequence: TGCAGCGTAGGGCAACCAGGGGGCTCCACAGATACGCAGTATTTT. Protein: CSVGQPGGSTDTQYF.

J is TRBJ1-5 and V is TRBV10-1; D uncertain. CDR1 and CDR2 from the germline V gene are WNHNN and SYGVQD (reference sequence). V lost 9 bases, J lost 7 bases, and 22 bases lay in between. The CDR3 length is 15 residues. The DNA of the CDR3 is TGCGCCAGGGGAAACAAAGGTTCGGGAAGGCAGCCCCAGCATTTT. Residues: CARGNKGSGRQPQHF.